A single sample is the source of the 7 T cell receptor beta chains below, sequenced in a study of neoadjuvant anti-PD-1 for oral cavity cancer. Clones were read by immunoSEQ multiplex PCR, and TCRdb kept only the in-frame ones, dropping some. In the table there are 55,000 to 75,000 clones, 65% to 80% of which are singletons. This material consisted of PBMCs, taken before nivolumab (anti-PD-1) treatment. Source of these receptors: a person aged 35-79 years with oral cavity squamous cell carcinoma.

The chain recombines TRBV7-8 with TRBJ1-2; D is undetermined. The V gene's germline CDR1 is SGHVS and CDR2 FQNEAQ. The CDR3 is made up of 13 amino acids. The ends were cut back, 1 base at V and 8 bases at J, with 11 bases in the middle. This CDR3 reads CASSLEEERGYTF. Here the CDR3 DNA reads TGTGCCAGCAGCTTAGAGGAGGAACGAGGCTACACCTTC.

The chain couples TRBV18 to TRBJ2-2; D is unclear. Germline V gene lookup returns CDR1 KGHSH and CDR2 LQKENI. CDR3 length: 14 residues. V was trimmed by 6 bases and J by 5 bases, leaving 13 bases between them. The CDR3 coding sequence is TGTGCCAGCTCTATTACTACGGGTACCGGGGAGCTGTTTTTT. This gives the protein CASSITTGTGELFF.

The chain is built from TRBV5-6 and TRBJ2-1; D perhaps matches TRBD2 (6 bases). This CDR3 region has 16 residues. Looked up from germline, CDR1 is SGHDT and CDR2 is YYEEEE. Between the trimmed V and J ends, which lost 4 bases and 2 bases, there was a span of 16 bases. The CDR3 nucleotides are TGTGCCAGCAGCCCCTCTCTGGCGGGGACCTACAATGAGCAGTTCTTC. Translating gives CASSPSLAGTYNEQFF.

The chain carries TRBV7-8 and TRBJ1-1, with TRBD1 as a possible D gene (6 bases). The V end lost 2 bases, the J end lost 0 bases, and 10 bases lay between the germline ends. Germline CDR1 SGHVS, CDR2 FQNEAQ. The CDR3 totals 15 residues. The DNA for the CDR3 is TGTGCCAGCAGCTTAAAAGGGGGAATGAACACTGAAGCTTTCTTT. This codes for CASSLKGGMNTEAFF.

This clone occurred a few times. The CDR3 is CASIEGSSTDTQYF. The CDR3, as DNA: TGCGCCAGCATAGAGGGGAGTAGCACAGATACGCAGTATTTT. The rearrangement uses TRBV5-1 and TRBJ2-3; perhaps D is TRBD1 or TRBD2 (5 bases each). The CDR3 consists of 14 residues. CDR1 SGHRS and CDR2 YFSETQ come from the germline V gene. Trimming cost V 6 bases and J 0 bases, with 11 bases left between them.

This chain links TRBV7-9 with TRBJ1-5, with unresolved D. Germline V gene data show CDR1 as SEHNR and CDR2 as FQNEAQ (reference sequence). CDR3 length equals 12 residues. Trimming took off 1 base at V and 9 bases at J, with 7 bases between the two ends. The DNA for the CDR3 is TGTGCCAGCAGCTTAGGCACAAGGCCCCAGCATTTT. As protein: CASSLGTRPQHF.

The chain uses TRBV4-2 and TRBJ2-2; the D gene is possibly TRBD2 (6 bases). Germline CDR1 LGHNA, CDR2 YNFKEQ. The CDR3 runs 14 residues. The V and J ends lost 0 bases and 7 bases respectively, with 9 bases between them. For the CDR3, the DNA is TGTGCCAGCAGCCAAGATTCGGGGGTCGGGGAGCTGTTTTTT. Protein: CASSQDSGVGELFF.